One T cell receptor (beta chain) is described in this entry. The data were taken from a study of blood T cell repertoires in COVID-19. Study overall: From T cells, B-cell-depleted T cells, or PBMCs came the material, which was cDNA or gDNA.

Some clones are missing from TCRdb's copy, which holds only in-frame ones; the method was immunoSEQ multiplex PCR. This table has a few hundred thousand clones, around 86% appearing once. Trimming left V 1 base short and J 7 bases short, with 18 bases between. Germline-derived CDR1 and CDR2 are MGHDK and SYGVNS. This CDR3 contains 16 residues. Participants spanned ages about 18 to 100 years and resided in roughly 22 US areas. Researchers sorted participants into cohorts using their self-reported clinical history. This receptor was taken from a woman between 18 and 30 years old who had recovered from COVID-19. Sequenced sample: PBMCs or T cells enriched from blood (not recorded which). The chain recombines TRBV25-1 with TRBJ2-3; D not certain. The CDR3 loop reads CASSEFGDSFRNTQYF. The DNA for the CDR3 is TGTGCCAGCAGTGAATTCGGCGACTCCTTTAGGAATACGCAGTATTTT. Variable domain in full (rest from reference TRBV25-1 and TRBJ2-3): EADIYQTPRYLVIGTGKKITLECSQTMGHDKMYWYQQDPGMELHLIHYSYGVNSTEKGDLSSESTVSRIRTEHFPLTLESARPSHTSQYLCASSEFGDSFRNTQYFGPGTRLTVL.